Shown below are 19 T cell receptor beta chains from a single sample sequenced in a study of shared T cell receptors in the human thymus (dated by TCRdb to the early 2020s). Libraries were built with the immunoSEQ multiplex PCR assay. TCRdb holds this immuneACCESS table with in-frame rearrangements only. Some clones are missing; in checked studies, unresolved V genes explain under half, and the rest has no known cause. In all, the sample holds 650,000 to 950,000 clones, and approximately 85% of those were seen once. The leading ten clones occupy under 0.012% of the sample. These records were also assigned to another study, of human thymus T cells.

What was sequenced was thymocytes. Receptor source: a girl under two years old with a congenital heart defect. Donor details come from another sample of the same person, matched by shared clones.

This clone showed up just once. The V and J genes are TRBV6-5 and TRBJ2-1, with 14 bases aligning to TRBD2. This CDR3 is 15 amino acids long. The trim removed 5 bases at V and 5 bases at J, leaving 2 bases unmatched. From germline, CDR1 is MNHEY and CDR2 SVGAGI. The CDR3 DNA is TGTGCCAGCAGTCCGGGACTAGCGGGGGACAATGAGCAGTTCTTC. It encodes CASSPGLAGDNEQFF.

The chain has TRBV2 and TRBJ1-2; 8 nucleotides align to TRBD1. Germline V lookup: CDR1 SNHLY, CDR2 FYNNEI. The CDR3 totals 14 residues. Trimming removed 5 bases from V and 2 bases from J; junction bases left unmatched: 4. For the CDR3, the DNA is TGTGCCAGCAGTCCCGGACAGGGAAACTATGGCTACACCTTC. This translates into CASSPGQGNYGYTF.

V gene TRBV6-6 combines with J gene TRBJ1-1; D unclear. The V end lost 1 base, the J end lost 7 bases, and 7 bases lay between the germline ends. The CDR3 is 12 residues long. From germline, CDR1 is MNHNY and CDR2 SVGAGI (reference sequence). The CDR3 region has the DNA TGTGCCAGCAGTTACTTCCCCTATGAAGCTTTCTTT. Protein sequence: CASSYFPYEAFF.

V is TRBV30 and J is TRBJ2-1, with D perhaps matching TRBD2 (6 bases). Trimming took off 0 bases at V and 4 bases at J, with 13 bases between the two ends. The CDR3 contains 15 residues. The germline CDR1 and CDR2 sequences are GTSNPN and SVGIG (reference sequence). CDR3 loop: CAWSVEFGGYNEQFF. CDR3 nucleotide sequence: TGTGCCTGGAGTGTAGAGTTCGGAGGGTACAATGAGCAGTTCTTC.

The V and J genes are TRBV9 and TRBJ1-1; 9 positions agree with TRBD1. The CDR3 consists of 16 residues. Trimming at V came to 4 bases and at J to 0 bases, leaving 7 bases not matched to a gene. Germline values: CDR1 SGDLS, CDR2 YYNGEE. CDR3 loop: CASSRGTGSLNTEAFF. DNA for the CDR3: TGTGCCAGCAGCCGAGGGACAGGGTCCCTGAACACTGAAGCTTTCTTT.

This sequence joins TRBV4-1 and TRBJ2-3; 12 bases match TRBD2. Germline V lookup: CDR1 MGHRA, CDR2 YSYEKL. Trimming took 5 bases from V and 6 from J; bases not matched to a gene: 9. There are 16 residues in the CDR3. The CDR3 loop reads CASSSPGLAGGDTQYF. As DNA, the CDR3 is TGCGCCAGCAGCTCTCCAGGGCTAGCGGGGGGGGATACGCAGTATTTT.

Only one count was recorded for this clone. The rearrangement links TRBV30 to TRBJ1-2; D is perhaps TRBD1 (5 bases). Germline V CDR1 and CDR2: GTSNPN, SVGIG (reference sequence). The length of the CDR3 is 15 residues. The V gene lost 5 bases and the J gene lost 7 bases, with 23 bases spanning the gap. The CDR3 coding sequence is TGTGCCTGGGTGGCTGGGGGGGAATCACGAGGTGGCTACACCTTC. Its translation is CAWVAGGESRGGYTF.

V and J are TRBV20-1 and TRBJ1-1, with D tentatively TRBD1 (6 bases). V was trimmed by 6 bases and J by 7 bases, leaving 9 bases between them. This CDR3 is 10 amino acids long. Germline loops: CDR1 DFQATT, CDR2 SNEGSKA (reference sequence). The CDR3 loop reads CSATGLEAFF. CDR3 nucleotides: TGCAGTGCGACAGGCCTTGAAGCTTTCTTT.

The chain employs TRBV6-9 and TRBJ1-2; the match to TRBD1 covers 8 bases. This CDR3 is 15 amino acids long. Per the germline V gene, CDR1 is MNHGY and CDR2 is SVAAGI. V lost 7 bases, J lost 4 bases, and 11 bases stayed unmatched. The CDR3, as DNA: TGTGCCAGCACCGGGCGGGCAGGGGGCTTCTATGGCTACACCTTC. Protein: CASTGRAGGFYGYTF.

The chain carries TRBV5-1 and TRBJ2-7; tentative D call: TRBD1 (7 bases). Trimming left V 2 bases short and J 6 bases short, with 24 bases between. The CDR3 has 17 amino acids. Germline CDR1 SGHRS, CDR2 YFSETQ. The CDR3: CASSFGPGGEGGCEQYF. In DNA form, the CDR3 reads TGCGCCAGCAGCTTCGGCCCAGGGGGAGAGGGGGGATGCGAGCAGTACTTC.

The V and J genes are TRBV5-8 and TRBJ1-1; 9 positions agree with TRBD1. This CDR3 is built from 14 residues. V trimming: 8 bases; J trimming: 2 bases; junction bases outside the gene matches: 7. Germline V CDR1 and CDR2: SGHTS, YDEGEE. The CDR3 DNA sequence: TGTGCCAGTTCTCGGGACAGGGTCAACACTGAAGCTTTCTTT. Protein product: CASSRDRVNTEAFF.

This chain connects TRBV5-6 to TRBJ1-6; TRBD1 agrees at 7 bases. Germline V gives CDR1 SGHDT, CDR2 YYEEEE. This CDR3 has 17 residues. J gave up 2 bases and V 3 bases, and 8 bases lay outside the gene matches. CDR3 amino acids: CASSSDRALPYNSPLHF. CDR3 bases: TGTGCCAGCAGCTCAGACAGGGCCCTGCCCTATAATTCACCCCTCCACTTT. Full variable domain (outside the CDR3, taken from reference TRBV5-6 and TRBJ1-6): DAGVTQSPTHLIKTRGQQVTLRCSPKSGHDTVSWYQQALGQGPQFIFQYYEEEERQRGNFPDRFSGHQFPNYSSELNVNALLLGDSALYLCASSSDRALPYNSPLHFGNGTRLTVT.

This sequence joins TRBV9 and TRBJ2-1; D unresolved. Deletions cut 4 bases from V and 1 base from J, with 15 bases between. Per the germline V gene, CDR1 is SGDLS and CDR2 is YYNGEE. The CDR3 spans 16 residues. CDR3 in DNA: TGTGCCAGCAGCACTCGTCCCCAGAGGTCCTACAATGAGCAGTTCTTC. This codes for CASSTRPQRSYNEQFF. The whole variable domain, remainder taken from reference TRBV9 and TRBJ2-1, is DSGVTQTPKHLITATGQRVTLRCSPRSGDLSVYWYQQSLDQGLQFLIQYYNGEERAKGNILERFSAQQFPDLHSELNLSSLELGDSALYFCASSTRPQRSYNEQFFGPGTRLTVL.

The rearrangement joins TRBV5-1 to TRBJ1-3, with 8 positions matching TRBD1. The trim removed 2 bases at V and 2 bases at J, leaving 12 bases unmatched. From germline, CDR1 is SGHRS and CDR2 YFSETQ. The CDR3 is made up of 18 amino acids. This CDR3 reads CASSFLRTGTATGNTIYF. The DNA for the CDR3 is TGCGCCAGCAGCTTCCTCCGGACAGGGACCGCGACTGGAAACACCATATATTTT.

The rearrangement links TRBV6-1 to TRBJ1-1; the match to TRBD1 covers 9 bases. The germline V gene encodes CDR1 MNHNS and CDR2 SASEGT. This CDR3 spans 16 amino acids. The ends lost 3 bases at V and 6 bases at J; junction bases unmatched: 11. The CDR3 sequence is CASSDPGQGLFPEAFF. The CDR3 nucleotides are TGTGCCAGCAGTGATCCGGGACAGGGTCTTTTCCCTGAAGCTTTCTTT.

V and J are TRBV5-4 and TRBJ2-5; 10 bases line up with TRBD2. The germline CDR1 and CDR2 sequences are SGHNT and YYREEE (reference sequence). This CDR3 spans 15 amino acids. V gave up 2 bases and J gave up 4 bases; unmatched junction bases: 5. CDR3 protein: CASSLVAGGGETQYF. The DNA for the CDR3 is TGTGCCAGCAGCTTAGTAGCGGGGGGTGGAGAGACCCAGTACTTC.

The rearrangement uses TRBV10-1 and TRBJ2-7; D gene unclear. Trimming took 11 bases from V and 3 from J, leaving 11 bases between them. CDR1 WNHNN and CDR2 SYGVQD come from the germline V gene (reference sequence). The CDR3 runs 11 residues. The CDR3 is CAFTSGYEQYF. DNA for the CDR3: TGCGCCTTCACTTCGGGCTACGAGCAGTACTTC.

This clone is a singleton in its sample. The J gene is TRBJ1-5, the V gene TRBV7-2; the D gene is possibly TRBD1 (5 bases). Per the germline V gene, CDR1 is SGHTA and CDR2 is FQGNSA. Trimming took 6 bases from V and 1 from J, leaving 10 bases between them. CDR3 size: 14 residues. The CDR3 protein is CASSNDRSNQPQHF. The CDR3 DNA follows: TGTGCCAGCAGTAACGACAGAAGCAATCAGCCCCAGCATTTT.

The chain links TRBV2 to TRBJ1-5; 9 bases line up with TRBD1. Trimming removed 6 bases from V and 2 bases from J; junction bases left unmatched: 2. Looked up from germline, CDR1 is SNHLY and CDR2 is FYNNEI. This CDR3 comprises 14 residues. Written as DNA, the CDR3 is TGTGCCAGCAGCCGGGACAGGGGCAATCAGCCCCAGCATTTT. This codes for CASSRDRGNQPQHF. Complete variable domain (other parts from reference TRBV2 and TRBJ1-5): EPEVTQTPSHQVTQMGQEVILRCVPISNHLYFYWYRQILGQKVEFLVSFYNNEISEKSEIFDDQFSVERPDGSNFTLKIRSTKLEDSAMYFCASSRDRGNQPQHFGDGTRLSIL.